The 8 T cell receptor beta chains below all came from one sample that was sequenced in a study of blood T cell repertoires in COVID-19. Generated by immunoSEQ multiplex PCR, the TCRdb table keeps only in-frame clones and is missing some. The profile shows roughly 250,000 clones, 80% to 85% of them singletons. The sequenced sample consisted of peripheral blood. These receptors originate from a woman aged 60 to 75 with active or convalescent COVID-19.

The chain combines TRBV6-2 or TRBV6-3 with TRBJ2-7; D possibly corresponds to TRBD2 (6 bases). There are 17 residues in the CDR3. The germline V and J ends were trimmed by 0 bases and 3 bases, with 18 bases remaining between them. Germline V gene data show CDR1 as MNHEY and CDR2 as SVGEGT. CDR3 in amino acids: CASSYSRRAPWSYEQYF. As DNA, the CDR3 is TGTGCCAGCAGTTACTCCAGGAGGGCACCCTGGAGCTACGAGCAGTACTTC.

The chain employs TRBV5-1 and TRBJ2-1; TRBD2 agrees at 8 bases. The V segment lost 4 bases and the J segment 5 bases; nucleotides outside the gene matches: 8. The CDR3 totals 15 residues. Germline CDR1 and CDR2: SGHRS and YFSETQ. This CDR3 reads CASSLTGTRDNEQFF. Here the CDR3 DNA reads TGCGCCAGCAGCCTCACCGGGACTAGGGACAATGAGCAGTTCTTC.

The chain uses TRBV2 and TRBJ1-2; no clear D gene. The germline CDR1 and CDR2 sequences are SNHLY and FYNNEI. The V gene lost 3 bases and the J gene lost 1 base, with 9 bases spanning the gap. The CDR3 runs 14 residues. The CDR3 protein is CASSEEFSNYGYTF. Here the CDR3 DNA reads TGTGCCAGCAGTGAGGAGTTCAGTAACTATGGCTACACCTTC.

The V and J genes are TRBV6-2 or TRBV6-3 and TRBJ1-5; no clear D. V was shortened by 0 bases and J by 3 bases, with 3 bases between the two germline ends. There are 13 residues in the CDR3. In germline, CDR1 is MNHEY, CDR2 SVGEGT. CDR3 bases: TGTGCCAGCAGTTACTCTAACAATCAGCCCCAGCATTTT. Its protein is CASSYSNNQPQHF.

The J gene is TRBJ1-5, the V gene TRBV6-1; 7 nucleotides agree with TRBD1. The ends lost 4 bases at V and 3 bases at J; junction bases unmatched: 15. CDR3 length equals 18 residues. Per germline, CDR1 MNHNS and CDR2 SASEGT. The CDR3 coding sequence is TGTGCCAGCAGTGGGCTAAGGACAGGCCGTAGTGACAATCAGCCCCAGCATTTT. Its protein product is CASSGLRTGRSDNQPQHF.

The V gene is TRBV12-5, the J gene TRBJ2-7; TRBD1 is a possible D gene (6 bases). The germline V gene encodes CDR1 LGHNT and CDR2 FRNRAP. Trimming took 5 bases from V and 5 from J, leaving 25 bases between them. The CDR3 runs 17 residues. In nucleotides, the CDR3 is TGTGCTAGTGGTCCCACCTTCACTAGTACAGGGAGCCACGAGCAGTACTTC. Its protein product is CASGPTFTSTGSHEQYF.

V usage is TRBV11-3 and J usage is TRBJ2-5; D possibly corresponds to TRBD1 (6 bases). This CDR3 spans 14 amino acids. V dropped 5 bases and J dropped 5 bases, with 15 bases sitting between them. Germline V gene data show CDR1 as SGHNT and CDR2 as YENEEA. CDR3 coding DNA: TGTGCCAGCAGCGACAGGAGCTTAGGGGAGACCCAGTACTTC. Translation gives CASSDRSLGETQYF. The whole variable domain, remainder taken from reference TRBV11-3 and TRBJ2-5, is EAGVVQSPRYKIIEKKQPVAFWCNPISGHNTLYWYLQNLGQGPELLIRYENEEAVDDSQLPKDRFSAERLKGVDSTLKIQPAELGDSAVYLCASSDRSLGETQYFGPGTRLLVL.

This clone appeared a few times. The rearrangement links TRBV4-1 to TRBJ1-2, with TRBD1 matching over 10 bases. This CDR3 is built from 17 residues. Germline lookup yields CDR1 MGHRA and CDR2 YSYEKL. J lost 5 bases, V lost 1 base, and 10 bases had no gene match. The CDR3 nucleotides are TGCGCCAGCAGCCAAGTTGGTTGGACAGGGGGGAGATATGGCTACACCTTC. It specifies CASSQVGWTGGRYGYTF.